The entry that follows covers one T cell receptor (beta chain) sequence. Every patient underwent thyroid surgery untreated. The data are from a study of metastatic and nonmetastatic thyroid tumors. This CDR3 has 11 residues. The V and J ends lost 6 bases and 8 bases respectively, with 8 bases between them. The germline CDR1 and CDR2 sequences are MNHEY and SVGEGT. TCRdb re-clonotyped the PCR reads via MiXCR. The top ten clones hold about 15% of a sample with about 5,800 clones, 30% to 45% of them seen once. The sequencing input was tumor tissue. V usage is TRBV6-2 or TRBV6-3 and J usage is TRBJ2-1, with no clear D. This sequence originates from a male donor with papillary thyroid cancer or a benign thyroid nodule (not recorded which). Some clones in this sample may be carry-over from other donors' samples. CDR3 protein: CASSDGHEQFF. CDR3 coding DNA: TGTGCCAGCAGCGATGGCCATGAGCAGTTCTTC.